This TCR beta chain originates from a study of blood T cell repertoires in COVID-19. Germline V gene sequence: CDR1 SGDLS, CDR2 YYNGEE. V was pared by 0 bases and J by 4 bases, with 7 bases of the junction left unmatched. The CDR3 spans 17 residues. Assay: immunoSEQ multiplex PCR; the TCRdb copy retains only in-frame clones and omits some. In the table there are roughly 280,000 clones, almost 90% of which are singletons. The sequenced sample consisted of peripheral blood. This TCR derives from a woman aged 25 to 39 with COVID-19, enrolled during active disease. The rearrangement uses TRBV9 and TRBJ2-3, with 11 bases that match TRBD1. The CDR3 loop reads CASSVATGTGGADTQYF. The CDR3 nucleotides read TGTGCCAGCAGCGTAGCTACGGGGACAGGGGGAGCAGATACGCAGTATTTT.